Shown below are 19 T cell receptor beta chains from a single sample sequenced in a study of tumor-infiltrating lymphocytes in primary liver carcinoma. TCR beta cDNA was prepared out of 500 ng total RNA by means of a constant-region primer. Generation of the TCR beta libraries relied on three nested multiplex PCR rounds using slightly modified ARM-PCR. Researchers ran the first two PCR rounds for approximately 9 cycles each with TRBV1-TRBV30 forward primers and a C-beta reverse primer. TCRdb re-derived calls from the multiplex PCR reads in MiXCR, one entry per CDR3 protein. The sample carries roughly 330,000 distinct CDR3 sequences, 65% recorded once. Germline DNA was extracted alongside blood RNA, which was obtained from unsorted whole blood. The source material was peripheral blood. The receptors stem from a man aged 35 to 55 with primary liver carcinoma and hepatitis B virus infection.

About this clonotype: Likely a read error: the CDR3 ends without its conserved phenylalanine or tryptophan. This chain joins TRBV29-1 and TRBJ2-3; D perhaps matches TRBD2 (5 bases). Looked up from germline, CDR1 is SQVTM and CDR2 is ANQGSEA. V lost 6 bases and J 2 bases, leaving 18 bases between the germline ends. The CDR3 contains 15 residues. CDR3 nucleotides: TGCAGCGTCCGAGGGCTAGTGGGAGACACAGATACGCAGTATCTT. This encodes CSVRGLVGDTDTQYL.

The sample holds one count of this clonotype. A much larger clone differs by one base, so this may be a read error. The rearrangement joins TRBV29-1 to TRBJ1-2; 7 bases are a match to TRBD1. Looked up from germline, CDR1 is SQVTM and CDR2 is ANQGSEA. The CDR3 spans 12 residues. The CDR3 DNA reads as TGCAGCGCTAGGGACAGTTCCTATGGCTACATCTTC. Protein product: CSARDSSYGYIF.

With regard to this clonotype: At one end, the junction sequence differs from germline, possibly due to a read error. The V call is TRBV11-3, the J call TRBJ2-1; a weak D match, TRBD1 (6 bases). The CDR3 totals 15 residues. Per germline, CDR1 SGHNT and CDR2 YENEEA. In DNA form, the CDR3 reads TGTGCCAGCAGCCCGGGACATCCCTCCTACAATGTGCAGTTCTTC. It specifies CASSPGHPSYNVQFF.

In its sample, this clonotype was seen many times. The CDR3 coding sequence is TGTGCCAGCAGTTATTTGAGAAGCGGGAGTACCTACGAGCAGTACTTC. It translates to CASSYLRSGSTYEQYF. The genes are TRBV6-5 and TRBJ2-7; 8 bases fit TRBD2. V was clipped by 3 bases and J by 2 bases; unmatched bases: 9. The CDR3 length is 16 residues. Germline V gene lookup returns CDR1 MNHEY and CDR2 SVGAGI.

The V gene is TRBV29-1, the J gene TRBJ2-1; 9 positions agree with TRBD2. The CDR3 contains 13 residues. J was trimmed by 6 bases and V by 6 bases; bases with no gene match: 6. Looked up from germline, CDR1 is SQVTM and CDR2 is ANQGSEA. CDR3 sequence reads: CSVGTSRFNEQFF. CDR3 sequence (DNA): TGCAGCGTGGGGACTAGCAGGTTCAATGAGCAGTTCTTC.

This chain uses TRBV11-2 with TRBJ2-7; D may be TRBD1 (5 bases). The CDR3 contains 15 residues. V shed 6 bases and J shed 1 base, with 16 bases lying between them. CDR1 SGHAT and CDR2 FQNNGV come from the germline V gene. The CDR3 nucleotides read TGTGCCAGCAGGCCAATACGTGGGGCTTCCTACGAGCAGTACTTC. This gives the protein CASRPIRGASYEQYF.

To note about this clonotype: Since a much larger clone is just one base distant, this may be a read error. In this CDR3 the conserved last residue, phenylalanine or tryptophan, is missing, so a read error is likely. The CDR3 sequence: CAISGSGSAYEQYS. Written as DNA, the CDR3 is TGTGCCATCAGCGGTAGCGGGAGCGCCTACGAGCAGTACTCC. The gene calls are TRBV10-3 and TRBJ2-7; 9 bases align to TRBD2. This CDR3 comprises 14 residues. CDR1 and CDR2 (germline): ENHRY, SYGVKD. V shed 6 bases, J shed 2 bases, and the junction held 5 bases outside the gene matches.

As to this clonotype: Compared with germline, one end of the junction differs, possibly owing to a read error. The chain is built from TRBV11-1 and TRBJ2-4; 9 bases are a match to TRBD1. The CDR3 totals 17 residues. CDR1 SGHAT and CDR2 FQDESV come from the germline V gene (reference sequence). The CDR3 loop is CASNSRTGAVDKIIQYF. The CDR3 DNA follows: TGTGCCAGCAACTCGAGGACAGGGGCGGTCGACAAAATCATTCAGTACTTC.

The chain employs TRBV2 and TRBJ2-7; no clear D. The CDR3 extends over 14 amino acids. V shed 3 bases and J shed 0 bases, with 9 bases lying between them. Germline values: CDR1 SNHLY, CDR2 FYNNEI. The CDR3 bases are TGTGCCAGCAGTGAGATGTCCAGCTCCTACGAGCAGTACTTC. Its protein is CASSEMSSSYEQYF.

This chain connects TRBV4-1 to TRBJ2-7; D is ambiguous. Per the germline V gene, CDR1 is MGHRA and CDR2 is YSYEKL. Trimming took 0 bases from V and 7 from J, leaving 19 bases between them. The CDR3 runs to 16 residues. This CDR3 reads CASSQDRNSQPREQYF. The CDR3 nucleotides read TGCGCCAGCAGCCAAGATCGGAATAGCCAACCAAGGGAGCAGTACTTC.

This clonotype was found many times. The gene calls are TRBV6-5 and TRBJ1-1; D uncertain. The CDR3 spans 15 residues. CDR1 is MNHEY, CDR2 SVGAGI, per germline. V lost 6 bases, J lost 0 bases, and 14 bases lay in between. The CDR3 loop reads CASSSWAGLNTEAFF. In DNA, the CDR3 is TGTGCCAGCAGCTCCTGGGCAGGACTGAACACTGAAGCTTTCTTT.

The V and J genes are TRBV11-2 and TRBJ2-7; 9 positions agree with TRBD1. The CDR3 covers 12 residues. With 5 bases clipped from V and 13 bases from J, the junction kept 9 bases outside the gene matches. Germline CDR1 reads SGHAT; CDR2 reads FQNNGV. CDR3 residues: CASSRDRDGQYF. CDR3 sequence (DNA): TGTGCCAGCAGCCGGGACAGGGACGGGCAATACTTC. Drawing the rest from reference TRBV11-2 and TRBJ2-7, the complete variable domain is EAGVAQSPRYKIIEKRQSVAFWCNPISGHATLYWYQQILGQGPKLLIQFQNNGVVDDSQLPKDRFSAERLKGVDSTLKIQPAKLEDSAVYLCASSRDRDGQYFGPGTRLTVT.

As for this clonotype: An end of the junction does not agree with germline; a read error may underlie this. The chain is built from TRBV11-1 and TRBJ2-7, with D possibly being TRBD1 (5 bases). The CDR3 loop spans 13 amino acids. Per germline, CDR1 SGHAT and CDR2 FQDESV (reference sequence). CDR3 in DNA: TGTGCCAACAGCTTGGACAAGTTCTCTGAGCAGTACTTC. Translation gives CANSLDKFSEQYF.

V is TRBV5-1 and J is TRBJ2-2; 12 bases are a match to TRBD2. The V and J ends lost 4 bases and 1 base, in that order; junction bases with no gene match: 2. The germline V gene encodes CDR1 SGHRS and CDR2 YFSETQ. This CDR3 contains 16 residues. As DNA, the CDR3 is TGCGCCAGCAGCCCGGGACTAGCGGGGAACACCGGGGAGCTGTTTTTT. It codes for CASSPGLAGNTGELFF.

As for this clonotype: This clone may be a read error of a much larger clone one base away. This sequence joins TRBV6-6 and TRBJ1-1, with D perhaps TRBD1 (5 bases). The CDR3 extends over 15 amino acids. The germline V gene has CDR1 MNHNY and CDR2 SVGAGI (reference sequence). The CDR3 loop is CASSYEGTLNTEALF. DNA of the CDR3: TGTGCCAGCAGTTACGAAGGGACCCTGAACACTGAAGCTCTCTTT.

This clonotype was counted a few times. This may be a read error: a much more frequent sequence differs by one nucleotide. The final CDR3 position lacks the conserved phenylalanine or tryptophan, pointing to a likely read error. The J gene is TRBJ2-1, the V gene TRBV12-3 or TRBV12-4, with D perhaps being TRBD1 or TRBD2 (5 bases each). The CDR3 length is 14 residues. The V gene lost 7 bases and the J gene lost 10 bases, with 20 bases spanning the gap. The CDR3 sequence: CASTSGTPLGEQFL. The CDR3 coding sequence is TGTGCCAGCACTTCCGGGACGCCCCTCGGGGAGCAGTTCCTC.

Of note for this clonotype: A clone one base away is much larger, so this may be a read error. In nucleotides, the CDR3 is TGTGCCATCCTCTTGGGGGCCTCAGATACGCAGTATTTT. Protein sequence: CAILLGASDTQYF. The V call is TRBV12-3 or TRBV12-4, the J call TRBJ2-3; D is possibly TRBD1 (6 bases). V dropped 10 bases and J dropped 4 bases, with 15 bases sitting between them. The CDR3 length is 13 residues.

A note on this clonotype: The CDR3 does not close with the conserved phenylalanine or tryptophan, likely indicating a read error. The chain carries TRBV11-2 and TRBJ2-3; possibly TRBD1 for D (5 bases). The CDR3 loop spans 14 amino acids. Germline loops: CDR1 SGHAT, CDR2 FQNNGV. The CDR3 DNA reads as TGTGTCAGCAGCTTATCCAGGGGCACAGATACGCAGTATTAT. Protein: CVSSLSRGTDTQYY.

Notes on this clonotype: A read error is possible here, since a much larger clone lies one base away. The gene calls are TRBV6-4 and TRBJ2-3, with D possibly matching TRBD1 (6 bases). Germline V gene lookup returns CDR1 MRHNA and CDR2 SNTAGT. This CDR3 is built from 14 residues. Written as DNA, the CDR3 is TGTGCCAGCAGTGACTCGGACAGCACAGATACGCGGTATTTT. Translated: CASSDSDSTDTRYF.